The source of this TCR beta chain is a study of beta chain features in type 1 diabetes. Findings of the study overall: Patients with Type 1 diabetes showed moderately but significantly shorter TCRB CDR3s in all four CD4+ subsets. It was among patients, rather than healthy donors, that naive, central memory and Treg TCRB repertoires appeared more similar.

There are 13 residues in the CDR3. CDR1 is SGHTA and CDR2 is FQGNSA in the germline V gene. V lost 6 bases to trimming and J lost 1 base; unmatched junction nucleotides: 3. The entirety of the isolated RNA underwent reverse transcription, so expressed TCRB transcripts were sequenced. Repertoires were generated with immunoSEQ multiplex PCR, while TCRdb's copy carries only in-frame clones and drops some. The table has some 240,000 clones, roughly 16% seen once. This clone was counted only a few times. Antigen: not known. The authors obtained over 98% purity in all sorted populations. The chain links TRBV7-2 to TRBJ2-7, with 7 bases matching TRBD1. This clonotype was obtained from a man aged 25 to 40 with type 1 diabetes. The sample comprised naive CD4+ T cells from blood. The chain's CDR3 is CASSTGASYEQYF. Here the CDR3 DNA reads TGTGCCAGCAGTACAGGGGCATCCTACGAGCAGTACTTC.